The next 27 T cell receptor beta chains were all read from a single sample in a study of blood T cell repertoires in COVID-19. Assay: immunoSEQ multiplex PCR; the TCRdb copy retains only in-frame clones and omits some. In the table there are 450,000 to 500,000 clones, approximately 85% of which are singletons. Sequencing used peripheral blood. These receptors were taken from a human donor in a cohort sampled during active COVID-19.

The V and J genes are TRBV29-1 and TRBJ1-1, with TRBD1 matching 7 bases. V lost 4 bases, J lost 5 bases, and 7 bases stayed unmatched. This CDR3 is built from 13 residues. Germline V gives CDR1 SQVTM, CDR2 ANQGSEA. CDR3 in DNA: TGCAGCGTTGGAGTAGGGGGCTGGACTGAAGCTTTCTTT. It encodes CSVGVGGWTEAFF. Based on the CDR3 plus reference TRBV29-1 and TRBJ1-1, the full variable domain is SAVISQKPSRDICQRGTSLTIQCQVDSQVTMMFWYRQQPGQSLTLIATANQGSEATYESGFVIDKFPISRPNLTFSTLTVSNMSPEDSSIYLCSVGVGGWTEAFFGQGTRLTVV.

This chain uses TRBV3-1 (or the pseudogene TRBV3-2) with TRBJ1-4; D possibly corresponds to TRBD1 (5 bases). The CDR3 runs 14 residues. Germline assignment: CDR1 LGHDT and CDR2 YNNKEL (reference sequence). The V end was cut by 2 bases, the J end by 8 bases, with 12 bases between. Here the CDR3 DNA reads TGTGCCAGCAGCCAATTTCACACAGGCGAAAAACTGTTTTTT. Amino acid sequence: CASSQFHTGEKLFF.

The chain couples TRBV9 to TRBJ2-2; 10 nucleotides line up with TRBD1. V gave up 4 bases and J gave up 4 bases; unmatched junction bases: 4. The CDR3 consists of 15 residues. Per the germline V gene, CDR1 is SGDLS and CDR2 is YYNGEE. The CDR3 sequence is CASSSRTGGTGELFF. The CDR3 bases are TGTGCCAGCAGCTCTAGGACAGGGGGCACCGGGGAGCTGTTTTTT.

Notes on this clone: One end of the junction varies from germline; a read error may be responsible. The chain couples TRBV24-1 to TRBJ2-5, with TRBD1 matching over 8 bases. Looked up from germline, CDR1 is KGHDR and CDR2 is SFDVKD. The CDR3 totals 14 residues. DNA of the CDR3: TGTGCCACCGGTGAACAGGGGGTTGTTGAGACCCAGTACTTC. Protein: CATGEQGVVETQYF.

The rearrangement links TRBV28 to TRBJ2-1; 9 bases are a match to TRBD2. There are 16 residues in the CDR3. The trim removed 6 bases at V and 0 bases at J, leaving 6 bases unmatched. Germline CDR1 is MDHEN and CDR2 is SYDVKM. CDR3 DNA sequence: TGTGCCAGCAGGAATAGCGGGAGCAGCTCCTACAATGAGCAGTTCTTC. Translation gives CASRNSGSSSYNEQFF.

V is TRBV28 and J is TRBJ1-2; 7 bases fit TRBD1. V shed 8 bases, J shed 5 bases, and the junction held 8 bases outside the gene matches. From germline, CDR1 is MDHEN and CDR2 SYDVKM. This CDR3 region has 13 residues. Here the CDR3 reads CASGGTALYGYTF. The DNA for the CDR3 is TGTGCCAGCGGTGGGACAGCGTTGTATGGCTACACCTTC.

This clone appeared a single time. The chain combines TRBV5-4 with TRBJ2-7; 7 bases match TRBD2. The length of the CDR3 is 15 residues. Germline CDR1 SGHNT, CDR2 YYREEE (reference sequence). Trimming removed 4 bases from V and 0 bases from J; junction bases left unmatched: 7. Here the CDR3 reads CASSRSGLHSYEQYF. CDR3 DNA sequence: TGTGCCAGCAGCAGATCGGGACTACACTCCTACGAGCAGTACTTC.

The chain links TRBV28 to TRBJ1-3, with a tentative D call TRBD1 (5 bases). V was shortened by 6 bases and J by 4 bases, with 7 bases between the two germline ends. Germline V gives CDR1 MDHEN, CDR2 SYDVKM. CDR3 length: 12 residues. The CDR3 sequence is CASRGGGNTIYF. The CDR3 region has the DNA TGTGCCAGCAGGGGGGGAGGAAACACCATATATTTT.

V and J are TRBV6-5 and TRBJ2-1; D gene ambiguous. The CDR3 totals 15 residues. The V gene's germline CDR1 is MNHEY and CDR2 SVGAGI. Trimming shortened V by 7 bases and J by 3 bases, and 16 bases separated the two germline ends. This CDR3 is CASTRGARDYNEQFF. The CDR3 coding sequence is TGTGCCAGCACCAGAGGAGCGCGAGACTACAATGAGCAGTTCTTC.

V usage is TRBV20-1 and J usage is TRBJ1-1, with D unclear. This CDR3 has 12 residues. Germline V gene sequence: CDR1 DFQATT, CDR2 SNEGSKA (reference sequence). Between the trimmed V and J ends, which lost 3 bases and 7 bases, there was a span of 12 bases. For the CDR3, the DNA is TGCAGTGCTAGTCAAGGGAGAGGTGAAGCTTTCTTT. It yields the protein CSASQGRGEAFF.

The rearrangement links TRBV5-6 to TRBJ1-2; 9 bases map to TRBD1. Germline lookup yields CDR1 SGHDT and CDR2 YYEEEE. The J segment lost 4 bases and the V segment lost 0 bases, leaving 4 bases of the junction unmatched. The CDR3 spans 15 residues. The CDR3 region has the DNA TGTGCCAGCAGCTTGGTGTCGGACAGGGGCTATGGCTACACCTTC. Translated, it gives CASSLVSDRGYGYTF.

The CDR3 sequence: CASSSRLAGKGDTQYF. Here the CDR3 DNA reads TGTGCCAGTAGTTCCCGACTAGCGGGAAAAGGGGATACGCAGTATTTT. The chain is built from TRBV19 and TRBJ2-3, with 11 positions matching TRBD2. The CDR3 sequence is 16 residues long. J lost 6 bases, V lost 5 bases, and 10 bases had no gene match. Germline V CDR1 and CDR2: LNHDA, SQIVND (reference sequence).

The rearrangement links TRBV5-1 to TRBJ1-4; 12 nucleotides match TRBD1. The CDR3 length is 19 residues. V was pared by 4 bases and J by 2 bases, with 12 bases of the junction left unmatched. In germline, CDR1 is SGHRS, CDR2 YFSETQ. Here the CDR3 reads CASSRAGTGGVGTNEKLFF. CDR3 nucleotides: TGCGCCAGCAGCCGAGCCGGGACAGGGGGCGTAGGGACTAATGAAAAACTGTTTTTT.

The rearrangement joins TRBV6-5 to TRBJ1-4; TRBD1 agrees at 8 bases. Per germline, CDR1 MNHEY and CDR2 SVGAGI. Germline trimming cut 3 bases from V and 6 bases from J; bases unmatched to any gene: 6. The CDR3 runs to 15 residues. The CDR3, as DNA: TGTGCCAGCAGTTATAGGACAGGGAGCTATGAAAAACTGTTTTTT. It yields the protein CASSYRTGSYEKLFF.

This clone was seen only once. The chain carries TRBV6-5 and TRBJ2-7; 9 bases agree with TRBD1. Looked up from germline, CDR1 is MNHEY and CDR2 is SVGAGI. Trimming removed 0 bases from V and 2 bases from J; junction bases left unmatched: 5. This CDR3 region has 16 residues. The CDR3 DNA reads as TGTGCCAGCAGTTACTCGCGCACAGGGGGCACCTACGAGCAGTACTTC. It codes for CASSYSRTGGTYEQYF.

This clone showed up just a few times. V usage is TRBV5-6 and J usage is TRBJ1-2; D gene ambiguous. The CDR3 extends over 14 amino acids. With 1 base removed from V and 6 bases from J, the gap between germline ends came to 13 bases. Per germline, CDR1 SGHDT and CDR2 YYEEEE. The chain's CDR3 is CASSLYNSRHGYTF. The CDR3 region has the DNA TGTGCCAGCAGCTTGTACAACTCGAGGCATGGCTACACCTTC.

The rearrangement links TRBV7-9 to TRBJ2-7, with 8 bases fitting TRBD2. Looked up from germline, CDR1 is SEHNR and CDR2 is FQNEAQ (reference sequence). The CDR3 sequence is 14 residues long. The V segment lost 6 bases and the J segment 5 bases; nucleotides outside the gene matches: 9. CDR3 sequence: CASSPSGSANEQYF. The DNA for the CDR3 is TGTGCCAGCAGTCCGAGCGGGAGTGCCAACGAGCAGTACTTC. Looking up the rest from reference TRBV7-9 and TRBJ2-7 gives the full variable domain: DTGVSQNPRHKITKRGQNVTFRCDPISEHNRLYWYRQTLGQGPEFLTYFQNEAQLEKSRLLSDRFSAERPKGSFSTLEIQRTEQGDSAMYLCASSPSGSANEQYFGPGTRLTVT.

V usage is TRBV5-1 and J usage is TRBJ2-1; 7 bases are a match to TRBD2. The CDR3 has 16 amino acids. Germline CDR1 reads SGHRS; CDR2 reads YFSETQ. Losses at the gene ends were 1 base for V and 0 bases for J; bases not matched to a gene: 4. CDR3 DNA sequence: TGCGCCAGCAGCTTGATTGGCGGGAGCTCCTACAATGAGCAGTTCTTC. The encoded protein is CASSLIGGSSYNEQFF.

The V and J genes are TRBV5-4 and TRBJ2-3, with TRBD2 matching 9 bases. Germline V gene lookup returns CDR1 SGHNT and CDR2 YYREEE (reference sequence). The length of the CDR3 is 16 residues. After removal of 2 bases from V and 4 bases from J, the junction contained 8 bases not matched to a gene. The CDR3 DNA follows: TGTGCCAGCAGCTTTCCCCAGCGGGAGGAGGCAGATACGCAGTATTTT. Its protein is CASSFPQREEADTQYF.

The chain uses TRBV3-1 (or the pseudogene TRBV3-2) and TRBJ2-7, with D possibly TRBD2 on 6 matching bases. The CDR3 spans 16 residues. CDR1 is LGHDT, CDR2 YNNKEL, per germline (reference sequence). Trimming removed 5 bases at V and 3 bases at J, with 20 bases between. The DNA of the CDR3 is TGTGCCAGCAGCTCCCGAGGGGCAGCGGGCCGCTACGAGCAGTACTTC. This sequence encodes CASSSRGAAGRYEQYF.

V gene TRBV27 combines with J gene TRBJ1-1, with 7 bases that match TRBD1. Germline CDR1 is MNHEY and CDR2 is SMNVEV (reference sequence). V shed 5 bases and J 0 bases; nucleotides not matched to a gene: 3. CDR3 length: 14 amino acids. The CDR3 sequence is CASSTGQMNTEAFF. Here the CDR3 DNA reads TGTGCCAGCAGTACGGGACAGATGAACACTGAAGCTTTCTTT.

V and J are TRBV5-1 and TRBJ2-7, with D tentatively TRBD2 (6 bases). This CDR3 spans 15 amino acids. The V gene lost 1 base and the J gene lost 2 bases, with 13 bases spanning the gap. Per the germline V gene, CDR1 is SGHRS and CDR2 is YFSETQ. The DNA of the CDR3 is TGCGCCAGCAGCTTGTCAGGCGGGGCCACCTACGAGCAGTACTTC. Amino acids: CASSLSGGATYEQYF.

V usage is TRBV28 and J usage is TRBJ1-5; D perhaps matches TRBD1 (6 bases). V was trimmed by 5 bases and J by 7 bases, leaving 18 bases between them. Germline V CDR1 and CDR2: MDHEN, SYDVKM. The CDR3 is made up of 15 amino acids. CDR3 nucleotides: TGTGCCAGCAGTACGCTAACACAGGGTTTGCAGCCCCAGCATTTT. Protein sequence: CASSTLTQGLQPQHF.

J is TRBJ1-1 and V is TRBV4-1; 7 bases map to TRBD1. V shed 3 bases and J 1 base; nucleotides not matched to a gene: 2. Germline V gene data show CDR1 as MGHRA and CDR2 as YSYEKL. The CDR3 is 14 amino acids. CDR3: CASSHDRENTEAFF. Here the CDR3 DNA reads TGCGCCAGCAGCCACGACAGGGAGAACACTGAAGCTTTCTTT.

The genes are TRBV19 and TRBJ2-6; TRBD2 is a possible D gene (6 bases). The germline CDR1 and CDR2 sequences are LNHDA and SQIVND (reference sequence). V was clipped by 1 base and J by 0 bases, with 10 bases between them. The CDR3 sequence is 17 residues long. The CDR3 sequence: CASSIAGDISGANVLTF. Written as DNA, the CDR3 is TGTGCCAGTAGTATAGCGGGAGATATCTCTGGGGCCAACGTCCTGACTTTC. Based on the CDR3 plus reference TRBV19 and TRBJ2-6, the full variable domain is DGGITQSPKYLFRKEGQNVTLSCEQNLNHDAMYWYRQDPGQGLRLIYYSQIVNDFQKGDIAEGYSVSREKKESFPLTVTSAQKNPTAFYLCASSIAGDISGANVLTFGAGSRLTVL.

This chain connects TRBV7-2 to TRBJ2-4; tentative D call: TRBD1 (6 bases). V was cut by 5 bases and J by 2 bases, with 10 bases left in between. The CDR3 extends over 14 amino acids. Germline CDR1 is SGHTA and CDR2 is FQGNSA. CDR3 amino acids: CASSLRDTKNIQYF. The CDR3 region has the DNA TGTGCCAGCAGCCTCCGGGACACCAAAAACATTCAGTACTTC. The variable domain in full, completed from reference TRBV7-2 and TRBJ2-4, reads GAGVSQSPSNKVTEKGKDVELRCDPISGHTALYWYRQSLGQGLEFLIYFQGNSAPDKSGLPSDRFSAERTGGSVSTLTIQRTQQEDSAVYLCASSLRDTKNIQYFGAGTRLSVL.

This clone has just one count. The chain uses TRBV11-2 and TRBJ2-1, with 10 bases identical to TRBD2. CDR1 SGHAT and CDR2 FQNNGV come from the germline V gene. This CDR3 has 16 residues. Trimming took 7 bases from V and 7 from J; bases not matched to a gene: 13. The CDR3 sequence is CASTELAGGNWNEQFF. As DNA, the CDR3 is TGTGCCAGCACGGAATTAGCGGGAGGTAATTGGAATGAGCAGTTCTTC.